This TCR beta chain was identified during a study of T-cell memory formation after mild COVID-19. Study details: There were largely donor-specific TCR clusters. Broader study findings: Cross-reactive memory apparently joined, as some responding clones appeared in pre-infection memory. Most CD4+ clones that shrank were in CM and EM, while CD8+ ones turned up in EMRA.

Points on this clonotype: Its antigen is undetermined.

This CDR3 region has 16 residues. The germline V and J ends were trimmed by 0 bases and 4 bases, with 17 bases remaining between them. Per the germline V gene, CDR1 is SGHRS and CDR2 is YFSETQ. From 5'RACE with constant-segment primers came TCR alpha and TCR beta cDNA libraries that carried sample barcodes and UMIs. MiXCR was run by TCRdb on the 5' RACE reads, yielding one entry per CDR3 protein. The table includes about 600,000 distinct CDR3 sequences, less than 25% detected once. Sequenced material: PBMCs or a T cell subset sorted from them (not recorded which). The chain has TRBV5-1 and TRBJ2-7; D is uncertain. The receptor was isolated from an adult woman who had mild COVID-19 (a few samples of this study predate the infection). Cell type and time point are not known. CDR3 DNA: TGCGCCAGCAGCTTGGGGTACTCCAGAGCGCCTTACGAGCAGTACTTC. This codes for CASSLGYSRAPYEQYF.